A selection of T cell receptor beta chains follows, all from one sample in a study of shared clonotypes between healthy human individuals. This table comes from immunoSEQ multiplex PCR, and its TCRdb copy is limited to in-frame clones, with some not included. The table lists roughly 2.4 million clones, almost 96% of them singletons. The sequencing sample was made of naive CD4+ T cells sorted from blood. All receptors derive from a man aged 18-30 years in good health. CDR3s include the opening cysteine and the closing phenylalanine or tryptophan. The D gene is left open where the match is weak.

TRBD1 | TRBV6-5 | CASGRDRNSPLHF
TRBD1 | TRBV7-9 | CASSIIGTGGGYTF
. | TRBV10-3 | CAISEGGKQPQHF
. | TRBV7-2 | CASSLARQGGETQYF
. | TRBV7-9 | CATLGWAGELFF
TRBD1 | TRBV11-1 | CASSLIPGGEAFF
. | TRBV18 | CASSPRVGADTGELFF
. | TRBV28 | CASSLDSTYEQYF
TRBD2 | TRBV30 | CAWSVGRGYYEQYF
. | TRBV19 | CASSIDHDGNSPLHF
. | TRBV7-3 | CASSSPEFEPFLGPDTQYF
. | TRBV29-1 | CSVSGTSEQYF
. | TRBV7-6 | CASSLAGGARADTQYF
. | TRBV18 | CASSPLQQANYGYTF
TRBD2 | TRBV11-2 | CASSTTSGLNEQFF
. | TRBV5-1 | CASSLKQGRDEQFF
. | TRBV4-1 | CASSQENYVYSGNTIYF
TRBD1 | TRBV6-6 | CASSLGQDYGYTF
. | TRBV6-1 | CASTTAYSSGNTIYF
TRBD1 | TRBV5-1 | CASGIQGNQPQHF
. | TRBV15 | CATSRDQGGIYEQYF
. | TRBV7-2 | CASSLGPSYGYTF
TRBD2 | TRBV9 | CASSVESGTSGYNEQFF
. | TRBV7-8 | CASSLKGGTQQFF
TRBD1 | TRBV5-4 | CASSLSGTGVNYGYTF
TRBD1 | TRBV4-1 | CASSQDRDRRIETQYF
. | TRBV5-1 | CASSLGDSYNEQFF
. | TRBV15 | CATSTVPGLRNEKLFF
. | TRBV7-6 | CASSLVPSLDTQYF
. | TRBV6-1 | CASRPVVVSYEQYF
. | TRBV7-9 | CASSLRLSGNTIYF
. | TRBV9 | CASSRDLGLGEQYF
TRBD1 | TRBV4-1 | CASSPRGSFYNSPLHF
. | TRBV6-1 | CASRGIQETQYF
TRBD2 | TRBV5-4 | CASSLVRAGAGDEQFF
. | TRBV5-4 | CASSGQGTSSYNEQFF
. | TRBV2 | CASSEGGGADTQYF
. | TRBV21-1 | CASSKGVFRRSPLHF
TRBD1 | TRBV6-1 | CASSESRDRGSSNQPQHF
. | TRBV7-9 | CASSLSRAVTEAFF
TRBD1 | TRBV5-1 | CASSPLSGQGFDYTF
. | TRBV28 | CASLAGTYNSPLHF
. | TRBV5-1 | CASSLVLANTGELFF
TRBD2 | TRBV10-3 | CAISPGLAGVEQYF
. | TRBV20-1 | CSGTGEDTQYF